A selection of T cell receptor beta chains follows, all from one sample in a study of a mutant IDH1 vaccine in newly diagnosed glioma. Repertoires were generated with immunoSEQ multiplex PCR, while TCRdb's copy carries only in-frame clones and drops some. The sample carries some 40,000 clones, roughly 71% recorded once. These receptors' antigens are unknown. Sequences were derived from PBMCs, sampled from a glioma patient whose treatment included an IDH1 peptide vaccine. Receptor source: a middle-aged man with glioma. The CDR3 runs from the conserved cysteine through the conserved F or W. The D gene is left open where the match is weak. Expanded clones are given a class, and other clones once, few, many or no size at all.

d_gene,j_gene,abundance,v_gene,CDR3aa,CDR3nt
NA,TRBJ1-6,NA,TRBV6-1,CASMESSYNSPLHF,TGTGCCAGCATGGAGAGCTCCTATAATTCACCCCTCCACTTT
NA,TRBJ1-3,few,TRBV5-1,CASSFSGDLFSGNTIYF,TGCGCCAGCAGCTTTTCAGGGGACCTTTTCTCTGGAAACACCATATATTTT
TRBD1,TRBJ2-7,NA,TRBV28,CASNYRTGATYEQYF,TGTGCCAGCAATTACCGGACAGGGGCCACCTACGAGCAGTACTTC
NA,TRBJ1-3,NA,TRBV4-1,CASKPDSGNTIYF,TGCGCCAGCAAACCCGACTCTGGAAACACCATATATTTT
TRBD1,TRBJ1-1,NA,TRBV11-2,CASSLRGSGTENTEAFF,TGTGCCAGCAGCCTCCGGGGTTCCGGGACAGAGAACACTGAAGCTTTCTTT
NA,TRBJ2-1,NA,TRBV19,CASSVGRTPYNEQFF,TGTGCCAGTAGTGTGGGACGGACACCCTACAATGAGCAGTTCTTC
NA,TRBJ2-5,NA,TRBV10-3,CAISEDNSQETQYF,TGTGCCATCTCGGAAGACAACTCCCAAGAGACCCAGTACTTC
NA,TRBJ2-3,NA,TRBV7-2,CASSLLRGTDTQYF,TGTGCCAGCAGCTTATTGCGGGGCACAGATACGCAGTATTTT
TRBD2,TRBJ2-3,NA,TRBV6-1,CASTQAGGQQDTQYF,TGTGCCAGCACCCAAGCGGGAGGGCAACAAGATACGCAGTATTTT
TRBD2,TRBJ2-1,NA,TRBV4-3,CASSQGPSGDNEQFF,TGCGCCAGCAGCCAAGGACCTAGCGGAGACAATGAGCAGTTCTTC
NA,TRBJ2-3,NA,TRBV7-9,CASSQRTATEHTQYF,TGTGCCAGCAGCCAGCGGACGGCCACGGAACATACGCAGTATTTT
NA,TRBJ2-1,NA,TRBV30,CAWSVAYEQFF,TGTGCCTGGAGTGTAGCGTATGAGCAGTTCTTC
TRBD2,TRBJ2-7,NA,TRBV6-5,CASRPLAGGSYEQYF,TGTGCCAGCAGACCTCTAGCGGGAGGCTCCTACGAGCAGTACTTC
NA,TRBJ2-5,few,TRBV28,CASSSQETQYF,TGTGCCAGCAGTTCACAAGAGACCCAGTACTTC
TRBD1,TRBJ1-2,NA,TRBV5-1,CASSVETGGYGYTF,TGCGCCAGCAGCGTAGAGACAGGGGGCTATGGCTACACCTTC
TRBD1,TRBJ1-5,NA,TRBV27,CASSLGTEPNQPQHF,TGTGCCAGCAGTCTCGGGACAGAACCCAATCAGCCCCAGCATTTT
NA,TRBJ1-2,NA,TRBV5-6,CASSLYPSLAGESGYTF,TGTGCCAGCAGCTTGTATCCCTCCCTGGCAGGGGAATCCGGCTACACCTTC
NA,TRBJ1-3,NA,TRBV19,CASSIGTAGNTIYF,TGTGCCAGTAGTATAGGAACAGCTGGAAACACCATATATTTT
NA,TRBJ2-3,NA,TRBV9,CASSPSGADTQYF,TGTGCCAGCAGCCCCTCAGGGGCCGATACGCAGTATTTT
TRBD2,TRBJ2-6,NA,TRBV2,CASSETRSGYSGANVLTF,TGTGCCAGCAGTGAAACGCGTAGCGGGTACTCTGGGGCCAACGTCCTGACTTTC
TRBD1,TRBJ1-2,NA,TRBV7-9,CASSPDREDYGYTF,TGTGCCAGCAGCCCGGACAGGGAGGACTATGGCTACACCTTC
NA,TRBJ2-5,NA,TRBV6-5,CASSYGQDQETQYF,TGTGCCAGCAGTTACGGGCAGGACCAAGAGACCCAGTACTTC
NA,TRBJ2-2,once,TRBV7-2,CASSPGPARGELFF,TGTGCCAGCAGCCCGGGCCCTGCGAGGGGGGAGCTGTTTTTT
NA,TRBJ1-4,NA,TRBV28,CATQGWRAGEKLFF,TGTGCCACCCAGGGGTGGCGGGCTGGAGAAAAACTGTTTTTT
NA,TRBJ1-6,NA,TRBV10-3,CAISESNRVNSPLHF,TGTGCCATCAGTGAGTCAAACAGGGTTAATTCACCCCTCCACTTT
NA,TRBJ2-7,NA,TRBV11-2,CASSWTGSRDRQYF,TGTGCCAGCAGCTGGACCGGGAGTAGGGACCGGCAGTACTTC
NA,TRBJ2-1,NA,TRBV5-6,CASSPTRGINEQFF,TGTGCCAGCAGCCCCACCCGCGGAATCAATGAGCAGTTCTTC